The source of this T cell receptor (beta chain) is a study of T cell changes during pregnancy in multiple sclerosis. The data were produced by immunoSEQ multiplex PCR, yet TCRdb's version contains in-frame clones alone and is incomplete. The sample comprises roughly 40,000 clones, roughly 94% of which are singletons, and 1.5% to 2% rests with the top ten. Sequenced here: peripheral blood, sampled in the third trimester of pregnancy. This clonotype was obtained from a female donor with multiple sclerosis, enrolled in a pregnancy study.

CDR3 sequence reads: CASNRGGTGELFF. The CDR3 DNA follows: TGTGCCAGTAACAGGGGGGGGACCGGGGAGCTGTTTTTT. This rearrangement joins TRBV19 to TRBJ2-2; D is perhaps TRBD1 (8 bases). Between the trimmed V and J ends, which lost 7 bases and 5 bases, there was a span of 11 bases. The CDR3 sequence is 13 residues long. Looked up from germline, CDR1 is LNHDA and CDR2 is SQIVND (reference sequence).